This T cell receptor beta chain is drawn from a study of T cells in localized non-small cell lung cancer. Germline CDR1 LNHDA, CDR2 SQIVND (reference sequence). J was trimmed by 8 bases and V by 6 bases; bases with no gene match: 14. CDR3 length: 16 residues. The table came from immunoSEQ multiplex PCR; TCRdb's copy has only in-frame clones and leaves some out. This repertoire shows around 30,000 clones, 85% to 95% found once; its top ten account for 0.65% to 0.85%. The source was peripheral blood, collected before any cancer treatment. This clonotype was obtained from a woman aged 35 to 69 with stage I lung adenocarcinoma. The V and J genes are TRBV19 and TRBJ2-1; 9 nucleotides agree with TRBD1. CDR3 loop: CASRAIGTGSLDEQFF. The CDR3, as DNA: TGTGCCAGTAGAGCAATCGGGACAGGGAGTCTCGATGAGCAGTTCTTC.